These T cell receptor beta chains were read from a single sample in a study of tumor and adjacent non-tumor tissue in lung cancer. TCRdb reanalysed the multiplex PCR reads using MiXCR and keeps one entry per CDR3 protein. The sample yields around 57,000 distinct CDR3 sequences, around two thirds seen once. The sample was distant non-tumor lung tissue. The receptors come from a man aged 65-85 years with non-small cell lung cancer. Each CDR3 is given with its conserved first and last residue. The D gene is left open where the match is weak. For some rows the clone size is stated as once, few or many, or as a class when expanded; others skip it.

>TRBD1|TRBV28|TRBJ2-2|-|15
TGTGCCAGCATTCCCACAGGGGAGAGCACCGGGGAGCTGTTTTTT
CASIPTGESTGELFF
>-|TRBV29-1|TRBJ1-1|few|16
TGCAGCGTCCGTTATAGGAGAGGGTCCATGAGGACTAAAGCTTTCTTT
CSVRYRRGSMRTKAFF
>-|TRBV5-1|TRBJ2-1|-|14
TGCGCCGTGAGGAAGGGAGAGGAGTACAATGAGCAGTTCTTC
CAVRKGEEYNEQFF
>-|TRBV11-3|TRBJ2-4|-|16
TGTGCCAGTAGCTTAAACGCGGGGCAGGCCAAAAACGTTCAGTACTTC
CASSLNAGQAKNVQYF
>-|TRBV28|TRBJ2-7|-|14
TGTACCAGCAGTTTTACCGGGCTTACTTACGAGCAGTACTTC
CTSSFTGLTYEQYF
>-|TRBV19|TRBJ1-4|many|13
TGTGCCAGTAGCGCAGGGTGGAAAGAAAAACTGTTTTTT
CASSAGWKEKLFF
>-|TRBV6-2/TRBV6-3|TRBJ2-7|-|18
TGTGCCAACAGTTACTCGAGGGTAAGCGGAGGGGGGACCTACAAGCAGTACTTC
CANSYSRVSGGGTYKQYF
>TRBD2|TRBV6-5|TRBJ2-1|-|14
TGTACCAGCAGGGAAGCGGGAGCCTACAATGAGCAATTCTTC
CTSREAGAYNEQFF
>-|TRBV5-5|TRBJ2-2|many|15
TGTGCCAGCAGCTTAAGAGAGATTGGGGGCGGGGAGCTGTTTTTT
CASSLREIGGGELFF
>TRBD2|TRBV4-2|TRBJ2-1|-|14
TGTGCCGGCAGCCAAGACTTAGGCGGGAGAGGTTGGTTCTTC
CAGSQDLGGRGWFF
>-|TRBV20-1|TRBJ2-7|-|15
TGCAGTGCTACCCCAGGGGCACTTACCACCTACGAGCAGTGCTTC
CSATPGALTTYEQCF
>TRBD1|TRBV6-1|TRBJ2-6|-|15
TGTGCCAGCAGGACAGGGGGCTCTGGGGTCAATGTCCTGACTTTC
CASRTGGSGVNVLTF
>TRBD2|TRBV6-5|TRBJ2-7|few|20
TGTGCCAGCAGTTACTCGATGGCAGGAACTAGCGGGAGGGACTCCTACGAGCAGTACTTC
CASSYSMAGTSGRDSYEQYF
>TRBD1|TRBV28|TRBJ2-4|-|14
TGTGCCAGCAGCCCGACAGGGTCAACAAACATTCAGTACTTC
CASSPTGSTNIQYF
>-|TRBV20-1|TRBJ2-2|-|15
TGCAGTGCTAGTAGTGGGGTAGCGAACACCGGGGAGCTGTTTTTT
CSASSGVANTGELFF
>TRBD2|TRBV29-1|TRBJ2-1|-|16
TGTAGCGTTGAAGGGGACCGAGCGGGGTCCTACAATGAGCTGTTCTTC
CSVEGDRAGSYNELFF
>TRBD1|TRBV11-2|TRBJ1-6|many|17
TGTGCCAGCAGCTTAGACTTACAGGGGACCCTAAGTCCACCCCTCCACTTT
CASSLDLQGTLSPPLHF
>-|TRBV12-3/TRBV12-4|TRBJ1-6|many|14
TGTGCCAGCAGTTTATGGGGGGTTCGGTCACCCCTCCACTTT
CASSLWGVRSPLHF
>-|TRBV23-1|TRBJ1-5|-|14
TGCGCCTGCTTAGTCGAGCATAGCAATCAGCCCCAGCATTTT
CACLVEHSNQPQHF
>-|TRBV11-2|TRBJ2-7|-|15
TGTGCCAACAGCTTAGCTGTGACAGTCATCTACGACCAGTACTTC
CANSLAVTVIYDQYF
>-|TRBV11-1|TRBJ2-5|once|14
TGTGCCAGCAGGCGGGGTGATCCACAAGAGTCCCAGTACTTC
CASRRGDPQESQYF
>TRBD2|TRBV11-3|TRBJ2-1|few|15
TGTACCAGCAGCCTTCTAGCGGGGGTTAACAATGACCAATTCTTC
CTSSLLAGVNNDQFF
>TRBD1|TRBV19|TRBJ2-7|once|14
TGTGCCAGTAGTATTGACAGGGTATCTGGTGAGCAGTACTTC
CASSIDRVSGEQYF
>TRBD2|TRBV11-1|TRBJ2-1|once|18
TGTGCCAGCAGCACAAGGCAGTTGACTAGCGGGAGAAAGAATGAGCAGTCCTTC
CASSTRQLTSGRKNEQSF
>-|TRBV4-2|TRBJ2-7|many|16
TGTGCCAGCAGCCAAGAGTCTGGACAAAGCCCCTACGAGCAGTACTTC
CASSQESGQSPYEQYF
>-|TRBV11-2|TRBJ2-3|-|17
TGTGCCAGCAGCTTAAGGACTGTCCCTGGACCCACAGATACGCAGTATTTT
CASSLRTVPGPTDTQYF
>-|TRBV6-1|TRBJ1-2|-|13
TGTGCCAGCACCTCGAACCAGGAGGATGGCTACACCTTC
CASTSNQEDGYTF
>TRBD1|TRBV29-1|TRBJ2-5|many|12
TGCAGCGTTCCACAGGGGGCTGGGACCCAGTACTTC
CSVPQGAGTQYF